The entry below describes one T cell receptor beta chain. The antigen remains undetermined. Per germline, CDR1 SQVTM and CDR2 ANQGSEA. The CDR3 length is 15 residues. With V trimmed by 0 bases and J by 8 bases, 9 bases remained unmatched. The record originates from a study of shared clonotypes between healthy human individuals. Study overall: Two women and a few men aged 18 to 49 made up the donors. CD4 naive and memory got three plates each, CD8 naive two, CD8 memory one.

Sequencing used immunoSEQ multiplex PCR; TCRdb keeps in-frame clones, though not all of them. The sample contains about 1.1 million clones, around 78% of which appear only once. Study-wide results and limits: As a rule, naive subsets had a larger estimated richness than memory subsets.

The source material was memory CD4+ T cells from PBMCs. Subset here: CD45RA-negative fraction. V gene TRBV29-1 combines with J gene TRBJ2-1; TRBD2 matches at 8 bases. The sequence derives from a man in his late teens or twenties in good health. Some clones in this sample may be carry-over from other donors' samples. The CDR3 coding sequence is TGCAGCGTTGAAGAAATCAGCGGGAGCTTATATGAGCAGTTCTTC. Protein: CSVEEISGSLYEQFF.